This entry features one T cell receptor (beta chain) sequence. Assay: immunoSEQ multiplex PCR; the TCRdb copy retains only in-frame clones and omits some. This table has about 71,000 clones, around 94% appearing once. The sample originates from a study of OX40 agonist ivuxolimab in advanced cancers. Across the whole study: Partial responses were achieved by three patients, of whom one had hepatocellular carcinoma and two had cutaneous melanoma.

CDR3 length equals 11 residues. Germline CDR1 SGHRS, CDR2 YFSETQ. Sequenced material: CD4+ or CD8+ T cells sorted from blood, taken in a trial of the OX40 agonist ivuxolimab. This TCR came from an adult with an advanced solid tumor such as melanoma, head and neck, liver or kidney cancer. This chain uses TRBV5-1 with TRBJ2-1, with 7 positions matching TRBD1. The CDR3 sequence: CAARTGNEQFF. As DNA, the CDR3 is TGCGCGGCGAGGACAGGCAATGAGCAGTTCTTC.